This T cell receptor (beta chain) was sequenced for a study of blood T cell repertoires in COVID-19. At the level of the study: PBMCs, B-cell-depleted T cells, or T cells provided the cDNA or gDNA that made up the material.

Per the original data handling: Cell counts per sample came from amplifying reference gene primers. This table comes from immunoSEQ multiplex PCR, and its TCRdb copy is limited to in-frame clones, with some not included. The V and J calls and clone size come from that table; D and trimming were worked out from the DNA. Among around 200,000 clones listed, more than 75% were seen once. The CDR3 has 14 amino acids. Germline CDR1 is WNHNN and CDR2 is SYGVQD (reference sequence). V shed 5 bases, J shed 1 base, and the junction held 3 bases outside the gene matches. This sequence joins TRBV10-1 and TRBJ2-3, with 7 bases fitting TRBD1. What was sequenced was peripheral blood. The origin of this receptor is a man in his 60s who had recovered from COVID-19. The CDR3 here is CASSYDRGTDTQYF. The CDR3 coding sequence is TGCGCCAGCAGTTATGACAGGGGCACAGATACGCAGTATTTT.